A selection of T cell receptor beta chains follows, all from one sample in a study of monozygotic twins with inflammatory bowel disease. For each CDR3 protein, TCRdb gives one entry from its re-call of the 5' RACE reads, without DNA. Its listing shows about 170,000 distinct CDR3 sequences. Sequenced material: blood. These receptors all come from a human donor with ulcerative colitis or Crohn's disease, or a healthy co-twin of an affected twin (not recorded which). Both conserved end residues are part of each CDR3.

J,V,CDR3
TRBJ2-7,TRBV29-1,CSVRITYEQYF
TRBJ1-4,TRBV20-1,CSAPGTGGGNRKLFF
TRBJ2-1,TRBV10-2,CASSEAGSYNEQFF
TRBJ2-2,TRBV6-1,CASSPGTANTGELFF
TRBJ1-4,TRBV6-5,CASSYWDREGEKLFF
TRBJ2-7,TRBV6-1,CASGKSSGSYEQYF
TRBJ2-2,TRBV11-2,CASSPWTSGSLGTGELFF
TRBJ2-7,TRBV7-3,CASSPSAGGPLEQYF
TRBJ2-1,TRBV6-2/TRBV6-3,CASSYVAGSGEDNEQFF
TRBJ1-1,TRBV27,CASSIQDDTEAFF
TRBJ1-1,TRBV29-1,CSVETSSGTEAFF
TRBJ1-5,TRBV6-6,CASTDTGLRQPQHF
TRBJ1-1,TRBV30,CAWRKTTGVPEAFF
TRBJ2-1,TRBV6-1,CASSRLGQSSLSEQFF
TRBJ1-3,TRBV6-5,CASSYTQVSPSGNTIYF
TRBJ2-5,TRBV5-6,CASSDPGTWGETQYF
TRBJ2-1,TRBV15,CATIRDRVFNEQFF
TRBJ2-7,TRBV29-1,CSVGTSGSWEQYF
TRBJ2-7,TRBV6-1,CATQALYEQYF
TRBJ2-1,TRBV5-1,CASSLGGASSYNEQFF
TRBJ1-2,TRBV7-8,CASSAPQGINYGYTF
TRBJ1-1,TRBV30,CAWRRGRRVMATEAFF
TRBJ2-1,TRBV12-3/TRBV12-4,CASGGWEGNEQFF
TRBJ2-7,TRBV4-3,CASSHVGGVEQYF
TRBJ2-1,TRBV7-2,CASSLVPSGRGEQFF
TRBJ2-1,TRBV12-3/TRBV12-4,CASSLIAGGNNEQFF
TRBJ2-7,TRBV20-1,CSASDRYEQYF
TRBJ2-1,TRBV20-1,CSARGWDNEQFF
TRBJ2-7,TRBV9,CASSPQGRAYEQYF